The 13 T cell receptor beta chains listed next were all sequenced from one sample in a study of blood T cell repertoires in COVID-19 (dated by TCRdb to the early 2020s). Library method: the immunoSEQ multiplex PCR assay. TCRdb retrieved this table from immuneACCESS and kept in-frame rearrangements only. Not all clones are present; in checked studies, unresolved V genes account for under half, and no reason is known for the remainder. The sample includes tens of thousands of clones, with just over 85% observed a single time. In total, the top ten clones hold approximately 40% of the sample. Sequencing was carried out using peripheral blood. Receptor source: a woman aged 55-69 years with COVID-19, enrolled during active disease.

The genes are TRBV19 and TRBJ2-1; 10 bases are shared with TRBD2. Germline V gives CDR1 LNHDA, CDR2 SQIVND (reference sequence). Trimming removed 5 bases from V and 8 bases from J; junction bases left unmatched: 6. The CDR3 is 14 residues long. The CDR3 sequence is CASSLASGGYEQFF. In DNA, the CDR3 is TGTGCCAGTAGTCTGGCTAGCGGGGGCTATGAGCAGTTCTTC.

The V gene is TRBV6-2 or TRBV6-3, the J gene TRBJ2-7, with 10 bases fitting TRBD1. The trim removed 0 bases at V and 0 bases at J, leaving 5 bases unmatched. The CDR3 sequence is 17 residues long. CDR1 and CDR2 (germline): MNHEY, SVGEGT. Written as DNA, the CDR3 is TGTGCCAGCAGTTACTCTATAGGGACAGGGGCCTCCTACGAGCAGTACTTC. Translation: CASSYSIGTGASYEQYF.

The chain couples TRBV10-3 to TRBJ1-1; tentative D call: TRBD1 (6 bases). Trimming stripped 3 bases from V and 6 bases from J, with 14 bases between. The germline CDR1 and CDR2 sequences are ENHRY and SYGVKD. The CDR3 runs to 14 residues. The CDR3 spells CAISEGTKGPEAFF. Written as DNA, the CDR3 is TGTGCCATCAGTGAAGGGACAAAGGGTCCTGAAGCTTTCTTT.

V is TRBV9 and J is TRBJ2-7; TRBD2 might be the D (6 bases). The CDR3 sequence is 17 residues long. The germline V and J ends were trimmed by 0 bases and 4 bases, with 20 bases remaining between them. Germline-derived CDR1 and CDR2 are SGDLS and YYNGEE. The CDR3: CASSVAPEGRQLYEQYF. CDR3 sequence (DNA): TGTGCCAGCAGCGTAGCTCCGGAGGGGCGGCAACTATACGAGCAGTACTTC.

This clone appeared once. The chain uses TRBV3-1 (or the pseudogene TRBV3-2) and TRBJ2-5; 8 nucleotides agree with TRBD1. Germline V gene sequence: CDR1 LGHDT, CDR2 YNNKEL (reference sequence). CDR3 size: 13 residues. J lost 4 bases, V lost 4 bases, and 2 bases had no gene match. The chain's CDR3 is CASSLGQGETQYF. CDR3 sequence (DNA): TGTGCCAGCAGCCTCGGACAGGGAGAGACCCAGTACTTC.

This clone was seen only once. Here the CDR3 DNA reads TGTGCCAGCAGCTTAGAGGTCAGGGTAGGACGTGGCTACACCTTC. Translated, it gives CASSLEVRVGRGYTF. This chain links TRBV7-9 with TRBJ1-2, with D perhaps matching TRBD1 (5 bases). V was trimmed by 1 base and J by 7 bases, leaving 16 bases between them. The CDR3 contains 15 residues. The germline V gene has CDR1 SEHNR and CDR2 FQNEAQ (reference sequence).

This clone showed up just once. The rearrangement uses TRBV7-9 and TRBJ1-5; D is undetermined. Germline assignment: CDR1 SEHNR and CDR2 FQNEAQ (reference sequence). This CDR3 is 15 amino acids long. V was clipped by 1 base and J by 3 bases, with 10 bases between them. The CDR3 coding sequence is TGTGCCAGCAGCTTAGGGGGAGGGCCCAATCAGCCCCAGCATTTT. Amino acids: CASSLGGGPNQPQHF.

The chain couples TRBV24-1 to TRBJ2-5; TRBD1 agrees at 10 bases. This CDR3 is 15 amino acids long. Looked up from germline, CDR1 is KGHDR and CDR2 is SFDVKD. With 3 bases clipped from V and 5 bases from J, the junction kept 5 bases outside the gene matches. CDR3 nucleotides: TGTGCCACCAGTGATCAGACAGGGGGCACTGAGACCCAGTACTTC. This gives the protein CATSDQTGGTETQYF.

In its sample, this clone was seen a few times. This chain connects TRBV19 to TRBJ1-1; TRBD1 agrees at 10 bases. CDR1 LNHDA and CDR2 SQIVND come from the germline V gene (reference sequence). The CDR3 has 16 amino acids. V was clipped by 5 bases and J by 6 bases; unmatched bases: 12. The CDR3: CASSAIQGQGGPEAFF. The CDR3, as DNA: TGTGCCAGTAGTGCCATACAAGGACAGGGGGGGCCTGAAGCTTTCTTT.

This chain uses TRBV4-1 with TRBJ1-5, with D possibly being TRBD1 (6 bases). The germline CDR1 and CDR2 sequences are MGHRA and YSYEKL. The V end lost 1 base, the J end lost 3 bases, and 13 bases lay between the germline ends. CDR3 length: 16 amino acids. The CDR3 DNA is TGCGCCAGCAGCCAAGGTATTGGACAGTCCAATCAGCCCCAGCATTTT. The encoded protein is CASSQGIGQSNQPQHF.

The gene calls are TRBV18 and TRBJ1-1; D might be TRBD1 (6 bases). The CDR3 contains 16 residues. Germline V gene lookup returns CDR1 KGHSH and CDR2 LQKENI. Trimming took off 5 bases at V and 0 bases at J, with 16 bases between the two ends. For the CDR3, the DNA is TGTGCCAGCTCAAGTAGGACAGACGCTATGAACACTGAAGCTTTCTTT. Translation: CASSSRTDAMNTEAFF.

The V call is TRBV11-2, the J call TRBJ2-7; TRBD2 aligns across 10 bases. Trimming cost V 0 bases and J 2 bases; bases outside gene matches: 7. The germline V gene encodes CDR1 SGHAT and CDR2 FQNNGV. The CDR3 covers 17 residues. CDR3 in amino acids: CASSLEGTSASTYEQYF. The CDR3 coding sequence is TGTGCCAGCAGCTTAGAAGGGACTAGCGCCTCTACCTACGAGCAGTACTTC.

The chain employs TRBV28 and TRBJ2-5; 10 nucleotides line up with TRBD2. Germline assignment: CDR1 MDHEN and CDR2 SYDVKM. The CDR3 runs to 15 residues. The V gene end was trimmed by 5 bases and the J gene end by 1 base; junction bases not matched to a gene: 4. CDR3 nucleotide sequence: TGTGCCAGCAGTCCCCGGACTAGCGGCCAAGAGACCCAGTACTTC. Residues: CASSPRTSGQETQYF.